Reported below is one TCR beta chain. Per germline, CDR1 SGHTA and CDR2 FQGNSA. J lost 4 bases, V lost 5 bases, and 9 bases had no gene match. CDR3 length: 15 amino acids. This record belongs to a study of T cell responses to AZD1222 COVID-19 vaccine. TCRdb keeps only in-frame clones here, not all; method: immunoSEQ multiplex PCR. The sample has approximately 150,000 clones; approximately 89% are singletons. The receptor was isolated from an adult who received the AZD1222 COVID-19 vaccine. Sample: peripheral blood, taken 28 days after the second AZD1222 dose. This chain joins TRBV7-2 and TRBJ1-1; TRBD1 agrees at 8 bases. The CDR3 protein is CASSITGGLGTEAFF. The CDR3 region has the DNA TGTGCCAGCAGCATCACAGGGGGTCTGGGCACTGAAGCTTTCTTT.